This T cell receptor beta chain was identified during a study of a mutant IDH1 vaccine in newly diagnosed glioma. Study as a whole: Patients arrived already treated with radiotherapy, temozolomide, or both, most having had both.

V was trimmed by 5 bases and J by 5 bases, leaving 15 bases between them. Per germline, CDR1 SQVTM and CDR2 ANQGSEA. The CDR3 runs 13 residues. About this clone: What it binds is not known.

Measured with immunoSEQ multiplex PCR; TCRdb has only the in-frame clones, and not every one. Of tens of thousands of clones listed, about 81% were seen once; the top ten hold approximately 8%. Documented time point: week 23, last vaccination. Vaccination used 300 ug of mutant IDH1 20-mer peptide per dose, with topical imiquimod. This TCR derives from a middle-aged woman with glioma. Some clones in this sample may be carry-over from other donors' samples. V and J are TRBV29-1 and TRBJ2-5; D may match TRBD1 or TRBD2 (6 bases each). The material was PBMCs, obtained from a glioma patient whose treatment included an IDH1 peptide vaccine. This CDR3 is CSVYRGQGETQYF. In nucleotides, the CDR3 is TGCAGCGTTTACCGGGGGCAGGGGGAGACCCAGTACTTC.